The rows below give T cell receptor beta chains drawn from one sample of a study of cytomegalovirus exposure and HLA in healthy donors. TCRdb's copy holds only in-frame clones and misses some; the assay was immunoSEQ multiplex PCR. This repertoire shows over 85,000 clones, approximately 86% found once; its top ten account for around 2%. Sequenced material: PBMCs. Source of these receptors: a man aged 35-49 years in good health and CMV-seronegative. Both conserved end residues are part of each CDR3. D genes are given only for firm matches. The listing skips clone size in some rows; elsewhere it reads once, few, many or a size class.

j_gene: TRBJ1-2; d_gene: .; abundance: .; v_gene: TRBV5-4; CDR3nt: TGTGCCAGCAGCTTGGAAGGGTTTACTAGTGGCTACACCTTC; CDR3aa: CASSLEGFTSGYTF
j_gene: TRBJ1-2; d_gene: .; abundance: once; v_gene: TRBV5-4; CDR3nt: TGTGCCAGCAGCTTATTGGGGGGGGCCAACTATGGCTACACCTTC; CDR3aa: CASSLLGGANYGYTF
j_gene: TRBJ1-2; d_gene: .; abundance: .; v_gene: TRBV5-8; CDR3nt: TGTGCCAGCAGCTTAGCAGGACTCCGGGGCTACACCTTC; CDR3aa: CASSLAGLRGYTF
j_gene: TRBJ2-7; d_gene: TRBD1; abundance: .; v_gene: TRBV7-7; CDR3nt: TGTGCCAGCAGCAGGGACAGAGACTACGAGCAGTACTTC; CDR3aa: CASSRDRDYEQYF
j_gene: TRBJ1-5; d_gene: .; abundance: once; v_gene: TRBV6-4; CDR3nt: TGTGCCAGCAGTGACTCTAGGGGGATAGGACAGCCCCAGCATTTT; CDR3aa: CASSDSRGIGQPQHF
j_gene: TRBJ1-2; d_gene: .; abundance: .; v_gene: TRBV5-1; CDR3nt: TGCGCCAGCAGCATCCCAGGGGCAGGACACTATGGCTACACCTTC; CDR3aa: CASSIPGAGHYGYTF
j_gene: TRBJ2-5; d_gene: .; abundance: .; v_gene: TRBV6-1; CDR3nt: TGTGCCAGCAGTGAACAGCGGTATCGGGAGACCCAGTACTTC; CDR3aa: CASSEQRYRETQYF
j_gene: TRBJ1-6; d_gene: .; abundance: .; v_gene: TRBV9; CDR3nt: TGTGCCAGCAGCGCCGGGAGCTCCTATAATTCACCCCTCCACTTT; CDR3aa: CASSAGSSYNSPLHF
j_gene: TRBJ1-3; d_gene: TRBD1; abundance: .; v_gene: TRBV6-5; CDR3nt: TGTGCCAGCAGTCCGGGACAGTATGGAAACACCATATATTTT; CDR3aa: CASSPGQYGNTIYF
j_gene: TRBJ1-5; d_gene: TRBD1; abundance: .; v_gene: TRBV7-2; CDR3nt: TGTGCCAGCAGCTTAGATAGGACAGGGAATCAGCCCCAGCATTTT; CDR3aa: CASSLDRTGNQPQHF
j_gene: TRBJ1-2; d_gene: .; abundance: few; v_gene: TRBV29-1; CDR3nt: TGCAGCGTTGATTCAGACTATGGCTACACCTTC; CDR3aa: CSVDSDYGYTF
j_gene: TRBJ1-5; d_gene: .; abundance: .; v_gene: TRBV30; CDR3nt: TGTGCCTGGAGTTGGCAGACATCTGAGCCCCAGCATTTT; CDR3aa: CAWSWQTSEPQHF
j_gene: TRBJ1-1; d_gene: TRBD1; abundance: .; v_gene: TRBV6-1; CDR3nt: TGTGCCAGCAGCCCCCTAACAGGGGCCAACACTGAAGCTTTCTTT; CDR3aa: CASSPLTGANTEAFF
j_gene: TRBJ1-1; d_gene: TRBD1; abundance: .; v_gene: TRBV5-4; CDR3nt: TGTGCCAGCAGCTTTAAGGGACAGGGGCCGCGCGGGACTGAAGCTTTCTTT; CDR3aa: CASSFKGQGPRGTEAFF
j_gene: TRBJ1-1; d_gene: .; abundance: .; v_gene: TRBV30; CDR3nt: TGTGCCTGGAGTTCCGGACAAAGCCACACTGAAGCTTTCTTT; CDR3aa: CAWSSGQSHTEAFF
j_gene: TRBJ2-2; d_gene: TRBD1; abundance: .; v_gene: TRBV2; CDR3nt: TGTGCCAGCAGGGGACAGGGGGCCCTTAACACCGGGGAGCTGTTTTTT; CDR3aa: CASRGQGALNTGELFF
j_gene: TRBJ1-5; d_gene: .; abundance: .; v_gene: TRBV27; CDR3nt: TGTGCCAGCAGCCCAAAGGGGCTCGAAAGCAATCAGCCCCAGCATTTT; CDR3aa: CASSPKGLESNQPQHF
j_gene: TRBJ1-2; d_gene: .; abundance: .; v_gene: TRBV2; CDR3nt: TGTGCCAGCAGTGCGGAGGCCCTCTATGGCTACACCTTC; CDR3aa: CASSAEALYGYTF
j_gene: TRBJ2-7; d_gene: TRBD1; abundance: .; v_gene: TRBV6-1; CDR3nt: TGTGCCAGCAGTGAGGCAGGGGGCGACCAGTACTTC; CDR3aa: CASSEAGGDQYF
j_gene: TRBJ2-1; d_gene: TRBD1; abundance: .; v_gene: TRBV5-1; CDR3nt: TGCGCCAGCAGCTTAGACAGGGTCGGCAATGAGCAGTTCTTC; CDR3aa: CASSLDRVGNEQFF
j_gene: TRBJ1-6; d_gene: .; abundance: .; v_gene: TRBV9; CDR3nt: TGTGCCAGCAGCGTAGGGGCAGGGCTCCTCCACTTT; CDR3aa: CASSVGAGLLHF
j_gene: TRBJ1-6; d_gene: TRBD1; abundance: .; v_gene: TRBV2; CDR3nt: TGTGCCAGCAGAGACAGGGTCAATAATTCACCCCTCCACTTT; CDR3aa: CASRDRVNNSPLHF
j_gene: TRBJ1-5; d_gene: TRBD1; abundance: .; v_gene: TRBV6-4; CDR3nt: TGTGCCAGCAGTCAACAGGGGGGGCATCAGCCCCAGCATTTT; CDR3aa: CASSQQGGHQPQHF
j_gene: TRBJ1-5; d_gene: TRBD1; abundance: .; v_gene: TRBV19; CDR3nt: TGTGCCAGTACCTGGACAGGGCGGAATCAGCCCCAGCATTTT; CDR3aa: CASTWTGRNQPQHF
j_gene: TRBJ1-1; d_gene: .; abundance: once; v_gene: TRBV4-2; CDR3nt: TGTGCCAGCAGCCGAGAACAGGGAACGAACACTGAAGCTTTCTTT; CDR3aa: CASSREQGTNTEAFF
j_gene: TRBJ1-1; d_gene: .; abundance: .; v_gene: TRBV7-6; CDR3nt: TGTGCCAGCAGCTTAGCAGGAGGGGCGGGGACTGAAGCTTTCTTT; CDR3aa: CASSLAGGAGTEAFF
j_gene: TRBJ1-1; d_gene: .; abundance: .; v_gene: TRBV15; CDR3nt: TGTGCCACCAGCCCTTTTTGGGGCCCTGAAGCTTTCTTT; CDR3aa: CATSPFWGPEAFF
j_gene: TRBJ2-5; d_gene: .; abundance: .; v_gene: TRBV6-5; CDR3nt: TGTGCCAGCAGTTACCCAAGTGGGAGCCAAGAGACCCAGTACTTC; CDR3aa: CASSYPSGSQETQYF
j_gene: TRBJ2-2; d_gene: .; abundance: .; v_gene: TRBV6-5; CDR3nt: TGTGCCAGCAGAAAAGGAGCCAGGGCTACCGGGGAGCTGTTTTTT; CDR3aa: CASRKGARATGELFF
j_gene: TRBJ2-3; d_gene: TRBD2; abundance: .; v_gene: TRBV7-8; CDR3nt: TGTGCCAGCAGCTTAGGGCTAGCGGGGAGCACAGATACGCAGTATTTT; CDR3aa: CASSLGLAGSTDTQYF
j_gene: TRBJ1-1; d_gene: .; abundance: once; v_gene: TRBV6-1; CDR3nt: TGTGCCAGCAGGGGACTGACGTGGACTGAAGCTTTCTTT; CDR3aa: CASRGLTWTEAFF
j_gene: TRBJ1-1; d_gene: .; abundance: once; v_gene: TRBV10-2; CDR3nt: TGCGCCAGCAGCGGTTTGACTGAAGCTTTCTTT; CDR3aa: CASSGLTEAFF
j_gene: TRBJ2-7; d_gene: .; abundance: .; v_gene: TRBV7-9; CDR3nt: TGTGCCAGCAGCTCCCGGACAGCCTTCTACGAGCAGTACTTC; CDR3aa: CASSSRTAFYEQYF
j_gene: TRBJ1-1; d_gene: .; abundance: once; v_gene: TRBV2; CDR3nt: TGTGCCAGCAGTGCCCGTCCCCTAGGGAACACTGAAGCTTTCTTT; CDR3aa: CASSARPLGNTEAFF
j_gene: TRBJ1-1; d_gene: TRBD1; abundance: once; v_gene: TRBV29-1; CDR3nt: TGCAGCGTTAACAGGGGGCCAGCCACTGAAGCTTTCTTT; CDR3aa: CSVNRGPATEAFF
j_gene: TRBJ1-1; d_gene: TRBD1; abundance: .; v_gene: TRBV6-5; CDR3nt: TGTGCCAGCAGTTTCCGGACAGGGGGCGGAAACACTGAAGCTTTCTTT; CDR3aa: CASSFRTGGGNTEAFF
j_gene: TRBJ1-2; d_gene: TRBD1; abundance: .; v_gene: TRBV28; CDR3nt: TGTGCCAGCAGGTCGGGACAGATCTATGGCTACACCTTC; CDR3aa: CASRSGQIYGYTF
j_gene: TRBJ1-6; d_gene: TRBD1; abundance: .; v_gene: TRBV5-1; CDR3nt: TGCGCCAGCGGATTGGGACAGACAAATTCACCCCTCCACTTT; CDR3aa: CASGLGQTNSPLHF
j_gene: TRBJ2-1; d_gene: .; abundance: .; v_gene: TRBV6-5; CDR3nt: TGTGCCAGCAGTCCGACAGGCGGCTCCTACAATGAGCAGTTCTTC; CDR3aa: CASSPTGGSYNEQFF
j_gene: TRBJ1-5; d_gene: TRBD1; abundance: .; v_gene: TRBV10-3; CDR3nt: TGTGCCATCAGACCCGACAGGGACCAGCCCCAGCATTTT; CDR3aa: CAIRPDRDQPQHF
j_gene: TRBJ2-5; d_gene: TRBD2; abundance: .; v_gene: TRBV5-1; CDR3nt: TGCGCCAGCAGCTTGTATAAGGGAGCGGGGGAGACCCAGTACTTC; CDR3aa: CASSLYKGAGETQYF
j_gene: TRBJ1-4; d_gene: .; abundance: .; v_gene: TRBV5-1; CDR3nt: TGCGCCAGCAGCTCCGGCGAGCGTCCGCAGGGAAATGAAAAACTGTTTTTT; CDR3aa: CASSSGERPQGNEKLFF
j_gene: TRBJ2-2; d_gene: TRBD2; abundance: .; v_gene: TRBV19; CDR3nt: TGTGCCAGTGCCATGGTCCTAGCGGGGGGCAGCGGGGAGCTGTTTTTT; CDR3aa: CASAMVLAGGSGELFF
j_gene: TRBJ2-7; d_gene: TRBD1; abundance: .; v_gene: TRBV18; CDR3nt: TGTGCCAGCTCATTGGGGACAGGGGCCGAGCAGTACTTC; CDR3aa: CASSLGTGAEQYF
j_gene: TRBJ2-2; d_gene: TRBD2; abundance: .; v_gene: TRBV7-9; CDR3nt: TGTGCCAGCAGCTTAGGGGGACTATTCACCGGGGAGCTGTTTTTT; CDR3aa: CASSLGGLFTGELFF
j_gene: TRBJ2-7; d_gene: .; abundance: .; v_gene: TRBV14; CDR3nt: TGTGCCAGCAGCGATCTGGGCAATTACGAGCAGTACTTC; CDR3aa: CASSDLGNYEQYF
j_gene: TRBJ1-1; d_gene: .; abundance: .; v_gene: TRBV6-1; CDR3nt: TGTGCCAGCAGTGAACAACCCGGGAACGGGGCTTTCTTT; CDR3aa: CASSEQPGNGAFF
j_gene: TRBJ1-1; d_gene: .; abundance: .; v_gene: TRBV5-1; CDR3nt: TGCGCCAGCAGCTTGACTGGGGCGATGGAAGCTTTCTTT; CDR3aa: CASSLTGAMEAFF
j_gene: TRBJ2-3; d_gene: .; abundance: once; v_gene: TRBV2; CDR3nt: TGTGCCAGCACTTCCCCTAGTCGGTCTAGCACAGATACGCAGTATTTT; CDR3aa: CASTSPSRSSTDTQYF
j_gene: TRBJ2-2; d_gene: TRBD1; abundance: once; v_gene: TRBV29-1; CDR3nt: TGCAGCGTCGCCCGGGACAGGGGGCAATCCGGGGAGCTGTTTTTT; CDR3aa: CSVARDRGQSGELFF
j_gene: TRBJ2-5; d_gene: TRBD2; abundance: few; v_gene: TRBV7-2; CDR3nt: TGTGCCAGCAGCTTTGGGGGGGGACTAGCGGGGACCCAGTACTTC; CDR3aa: CASSFGGGLAGTQYF